One T cell receptor (beta chain) is described in this entry. It has no known antigen specificity. Per-nucleotide qualities are absent, and no much larger clonotype sits a single base away. CDR1 is given as MGHDK and CDR2 as SYGVNS, both from the germline V gene. There are 12 amino acids in the CDR3, from cysteine to phenylalanine inclusive. The CDR3 DNA has 36 bases and is translated from base 1. V loses 1 base, J loses 10 bases, and the germline ends lie 10 bases apart. The donors were healthy, HIV-negative adults who had no recently reported acute infections or vaccinations. Only Caucasian adults living in Nashville, Tennessee, USA were represented among the donors. CD4+ T cells were enriched through magnetic negative selection, after which naive cells were positively selected on CD45RA and the remaining negative fraction served as the memory subset. After blood collection by leukapheresis, PBMCs were isolated using Ficoll-Histopaque density gradient centrifugation and then cryopreserved in the vapor phase of liquid nitrogen. Analytical flow cytometry was used to check the purity and quantity of each magnetically sorted T cell population. Each sorted fraction had its genomic DNA isolated and then quantified by UV absorbance on a Nanodrop 2000c.

This entry comes from a study of shared clonotypes between healthy human individuals (dated by TCRdb to 2019 to 2021). General notes on the study: A couple of women and three men aged 18 to 49 years were included in the cohort. For each donor, three plates each were used for CD4 naive and CD4 memory, two plates were used for CD8 naive, and one plate was used for CD8 memory. The study deeply sequenced blood TCR repertoires of about 5 healthy adults to estimate repertoire size and the extent of clonotype sharing between individuals. To increase sequencing depth and limit assay-specific biases, different laboratories used diverse techniques to prepare libraries and sequence TCR repertoires. Between about 0.9 and 9 billion PBMCs per donor were obtained by leukapheresis.

Using the deep immunoSEQ assay, multiplex PCR amplified TCR CDR3 regions from genomic DNA. For each cell subset, the extracted genomic DNA was distributed evenly across all wells of several immunoSEQ 96-well plates, and each plate served as one replicate. For sorted subsets, 150 to 200 ng genomic DNA, equal to about 30,000 T cell genomes, was loaded into each replicate PCR. Purified libraries were quantified with a Qubit 3.0 fluorometer, sized on a Bioanalyzer 2100, and re-quantified with the KAPA Library Quantification kit. Every immunoSEQ 96-well plate was sequenced on a separate single-read 150-cycle Illumina NextSeq 550 flow cell. Per the original workflow: The immunoSEQ output contained only junctional sequences without quality scores, so filtering could not match that applied to full-length reads. Sequences were annotated with PyIR, a Python wrapper for IgBLAST v1.9, and V/J genes and CDR3 were assigned using IMGT germline references. Any read was removed if the V/J assignment was weak (E-value above 1e-6), the CDR3 was missing, or the read contained stop codons, out-of-frame junctions, or ambiguous translated residues. V3J clonotypes were defined as sequences sharing an identical inferred V gene, J gene, and CDR3 amino acid sequence. The percentage overlap between two repertoires was calculated by dividing the number of shared unique clonotypes by the size of the smaller repertoire. Richness of each repertoire was evaluated using RTK rarefaction, the Chao1 estimator, and Recon v2.1 estimates of unobserved clonotypes. For all TCRbeta clonotypes obtained by the gDNA method from four donors, generation probabilities were computed with OLGA. In TCRdb, the immuneACCESS table is reduced to in-frame sequences with V and J assigned. These tables do not hold every clone; where another copy was compared, an unresolved V gene accounts for under half, and the others remain unexplained. The V and J calls and clone size are taken from that table; D and trimming were inferred from the DNA. This sample lists some 630,000 clones; approximately 79% were detected once. The ten largest clones add up to around 2% of the sample.

Broader findings and caveats from the paper: Sharing across a few donors was observed for about 4.8% of naive CD4, less than 4% of naive CD8, roughly 2.4% of memory CD4, and around 0.44% of memory CD8 clonotypes. Naive subsets generally had larger estimated clonotype richness than memory subsets. Pairwise subsampling indicated that sequencing depth was expected to affect the degree of clonotype sharing among donors. Because the study included a small number of donors, the genetic and exposure-history diversity represented was limited. Incomplete sequencing was indicated by rarefaction of sorted-subset datasets, despite the large sequencing depth. Compared with non-shared clonotypes, the clonotypes found in all four sorted-subset donors had higher generation probabilities. Sampling was restricted to blood, and TCR repertoires in tissues likely differ from the TCR repertoires found in blood.

The sample was memory CD4+ T cells sorted from blood. The intended sense of this specimen's cell subset or site label: CD45RA-negative fraction. Recombination linked TRBV25-1 to TRBJ1-1, and the D gene may be TRBD1, 5 bases matching. The source of this sequence is a woman aged 30 to 39 in good health. The DNA sequence is TGTGCCAGCAGTGAATGGGTGGGGGGAGCTTTCTTT. Translated, this is CASSEWVGGAFF.